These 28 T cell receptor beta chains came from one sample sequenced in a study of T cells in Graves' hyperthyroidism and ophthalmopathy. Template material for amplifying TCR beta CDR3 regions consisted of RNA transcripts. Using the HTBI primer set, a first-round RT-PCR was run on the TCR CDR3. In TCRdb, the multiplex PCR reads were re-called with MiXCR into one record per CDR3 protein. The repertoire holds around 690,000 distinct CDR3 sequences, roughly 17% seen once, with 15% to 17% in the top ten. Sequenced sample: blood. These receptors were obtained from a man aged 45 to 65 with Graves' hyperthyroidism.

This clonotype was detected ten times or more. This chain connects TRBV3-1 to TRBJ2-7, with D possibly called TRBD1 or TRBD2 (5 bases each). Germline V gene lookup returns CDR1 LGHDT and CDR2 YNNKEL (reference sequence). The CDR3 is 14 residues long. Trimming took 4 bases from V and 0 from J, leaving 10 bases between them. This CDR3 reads CASSLWGISYEQYF. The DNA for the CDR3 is TGTGCCAGCAGCCTGTGGGGGATCTCCTACGAGCAGTACTTC.

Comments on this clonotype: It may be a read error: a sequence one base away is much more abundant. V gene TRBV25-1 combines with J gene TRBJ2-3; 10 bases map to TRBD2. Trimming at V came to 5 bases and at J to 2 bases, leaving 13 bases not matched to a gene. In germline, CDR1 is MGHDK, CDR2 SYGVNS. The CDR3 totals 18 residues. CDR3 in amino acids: CASSPYYGGTSVTDTQYF. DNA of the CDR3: TGTGCCAGCAGTCCCTATTACGGGGGGACTAGCGTCACAGATACGCAGTATTTT. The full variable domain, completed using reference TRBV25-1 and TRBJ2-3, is EADIYQTPRYLVIGTGKKITLECSQTMGHDKMYWYQQDPGMELHLIHYSYGVNSTEKGDLSSESTVSRIRTEHFPLTLESARPSHTSQYLCASSPYYGGTSVTDTQYFGPGTRLTVL.

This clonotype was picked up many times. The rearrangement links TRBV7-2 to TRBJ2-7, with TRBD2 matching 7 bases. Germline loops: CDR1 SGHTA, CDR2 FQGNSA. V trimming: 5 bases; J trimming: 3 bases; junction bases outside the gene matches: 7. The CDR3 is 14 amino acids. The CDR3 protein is CASSPLPGGYEQYF. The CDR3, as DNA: TGTGCCAGCAGCCCCCTCCCGGGGGGCTACGAGCAGTACTTC.

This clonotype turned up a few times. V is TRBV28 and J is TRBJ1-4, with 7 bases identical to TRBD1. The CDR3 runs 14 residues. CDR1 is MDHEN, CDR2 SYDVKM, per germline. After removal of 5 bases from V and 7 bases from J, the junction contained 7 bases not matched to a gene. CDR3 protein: CASSGRTGVEKLFF. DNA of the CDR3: TGTGCCAGCAGTGGCCGTACAGGGGTTGAAAAACTGTTTTTT.

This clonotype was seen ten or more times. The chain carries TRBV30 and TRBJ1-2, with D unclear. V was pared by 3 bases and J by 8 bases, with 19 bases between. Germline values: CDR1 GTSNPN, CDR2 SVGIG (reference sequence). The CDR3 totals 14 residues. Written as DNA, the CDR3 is TGTGCCTGGAGGGGTGTAACGGCGGCAGGCGGCTACACCTTC. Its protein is CAWRGVTAAGGYTF.

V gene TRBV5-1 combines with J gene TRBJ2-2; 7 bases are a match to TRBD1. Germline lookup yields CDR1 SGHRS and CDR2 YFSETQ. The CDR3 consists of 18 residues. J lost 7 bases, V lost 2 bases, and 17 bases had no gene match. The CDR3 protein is CASSFPGGQATTLGELFF. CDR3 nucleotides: TGCGCCAGCAGCTTCCCTGGTGGACAGGCAACTACCCTCGGGGAGCTGTTTTTT.

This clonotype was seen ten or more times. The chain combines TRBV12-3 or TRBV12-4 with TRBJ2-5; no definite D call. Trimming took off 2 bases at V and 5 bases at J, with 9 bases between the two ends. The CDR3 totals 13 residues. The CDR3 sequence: CASSLMRLETQYF. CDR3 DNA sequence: TGTGCCAGCAGTTTAATGAGACTCGAGACCCAGTACTTC.

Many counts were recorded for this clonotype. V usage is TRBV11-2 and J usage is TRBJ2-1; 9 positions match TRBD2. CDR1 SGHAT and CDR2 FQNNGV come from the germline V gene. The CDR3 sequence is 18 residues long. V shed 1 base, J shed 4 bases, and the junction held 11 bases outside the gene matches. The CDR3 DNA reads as TGTGCCAGCAGCTTAGTCAAGAATGTACTAGCGGGTTACAATGAGCAGTTCTTC. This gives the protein CASSLVKNVLAGYNEQFF.

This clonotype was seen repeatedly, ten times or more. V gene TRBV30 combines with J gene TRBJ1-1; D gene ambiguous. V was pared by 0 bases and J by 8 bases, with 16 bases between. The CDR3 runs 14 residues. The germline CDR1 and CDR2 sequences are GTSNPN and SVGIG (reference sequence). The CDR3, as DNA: TGTGCCTGGAGTGTGATTAAGGCACCGATGGAAGCTTTCTTT. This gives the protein CAWSVIKAPMEAFF.

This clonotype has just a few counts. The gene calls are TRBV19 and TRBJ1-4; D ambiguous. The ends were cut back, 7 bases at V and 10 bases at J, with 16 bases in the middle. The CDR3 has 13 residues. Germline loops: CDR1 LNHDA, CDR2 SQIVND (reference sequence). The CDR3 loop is CASIILGHLKLFF. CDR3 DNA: TGTGCCAGTATAATACTGGGCCATCTAAAACTGTTTTTT.

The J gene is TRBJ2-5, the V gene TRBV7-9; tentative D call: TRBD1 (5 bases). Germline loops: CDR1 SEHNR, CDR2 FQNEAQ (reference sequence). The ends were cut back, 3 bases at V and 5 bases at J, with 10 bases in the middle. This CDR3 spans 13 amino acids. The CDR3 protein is CASSFRQLETQYF. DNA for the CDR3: TGTGCCAGCAGCTTTCGACAGTTGGAGACCCAGTACTTC.

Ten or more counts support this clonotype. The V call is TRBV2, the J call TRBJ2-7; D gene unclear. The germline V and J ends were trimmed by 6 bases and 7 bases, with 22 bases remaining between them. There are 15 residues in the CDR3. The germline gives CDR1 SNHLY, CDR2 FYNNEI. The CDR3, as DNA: TGTGCCAGCAGGACGCTCCGGACCAACCACGAGGAGCAGTACTTC. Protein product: CASRTLRTNHEEQYF.

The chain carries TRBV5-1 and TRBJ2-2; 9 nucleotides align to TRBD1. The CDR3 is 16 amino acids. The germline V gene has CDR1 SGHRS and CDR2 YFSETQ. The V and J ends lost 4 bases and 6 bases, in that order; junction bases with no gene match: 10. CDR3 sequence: CASSPPGQGVAGELFF. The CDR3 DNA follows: TGCGCCAGCAGCCCACCGGGACAGGGTGTCGCCGGGGAGCTGTTTTTT.

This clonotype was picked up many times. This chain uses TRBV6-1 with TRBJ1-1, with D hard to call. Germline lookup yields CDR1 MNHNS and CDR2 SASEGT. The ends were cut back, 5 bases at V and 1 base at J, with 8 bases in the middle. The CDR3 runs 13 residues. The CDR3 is CASSFRSNTEAFF. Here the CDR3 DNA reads TGTGCCAGCAGTTTTCGATCGAACACTGAAGCTTTCTTT.

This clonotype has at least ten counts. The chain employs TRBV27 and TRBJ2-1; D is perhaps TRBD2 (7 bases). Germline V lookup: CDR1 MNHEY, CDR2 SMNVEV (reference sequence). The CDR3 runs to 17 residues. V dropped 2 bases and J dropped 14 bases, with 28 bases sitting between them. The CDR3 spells CASSLERVGGRSMVEFF. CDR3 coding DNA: TGTGCCAGCAGTTTAGAACGGGTGGGGGGGCGTTCAATGGTCGAGTTCTTC.

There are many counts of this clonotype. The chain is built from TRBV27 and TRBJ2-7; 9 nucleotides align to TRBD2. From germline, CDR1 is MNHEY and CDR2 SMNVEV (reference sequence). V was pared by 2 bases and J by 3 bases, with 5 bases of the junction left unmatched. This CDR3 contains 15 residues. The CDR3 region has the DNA TGTGCCAGCAGTTTAACTAGCGGGCCCTTCTACGAGCAGTACTTC. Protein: CASSLTSGPFYEQYF.

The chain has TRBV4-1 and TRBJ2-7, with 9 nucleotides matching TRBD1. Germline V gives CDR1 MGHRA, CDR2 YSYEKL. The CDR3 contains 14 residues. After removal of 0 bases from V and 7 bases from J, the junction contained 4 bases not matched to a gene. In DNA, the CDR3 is TGCGCCAGCAGCCAAGACGGACAGGGGCTTGAGCAGTACTTC. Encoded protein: CASSQDGQGLEQYF.

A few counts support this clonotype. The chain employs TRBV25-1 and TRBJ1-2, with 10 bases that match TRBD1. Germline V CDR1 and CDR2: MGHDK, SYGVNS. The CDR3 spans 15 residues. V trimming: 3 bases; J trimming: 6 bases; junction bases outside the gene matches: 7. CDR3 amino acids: CASSEIPGTGDGYTF. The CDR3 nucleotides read TGTGCCAGCAGTGAGATCCCCGGGACAGGGGATGGCTACACCTTC.

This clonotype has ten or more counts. The CDR3 bases are TGTGCCAGCAGTGGCGGACACTCCTACAATGAGCAGTTCTTC. As protein: CASSGGHSYNEQFF. The V gene is TRBV2, the J gene TRBJ2-1, with a weak D call TRBD1 (5 bases). The CDR3 length is 14 residues. V dropped 4 bases and J dropped 0 bases, with 7 bases sitting between them. Germline V gene data show CDR1 as SNHLY and CDR2 as FYNNEI. The full variable domain, rest sourced from reference TRBV2 and TRBJ2-1, is EPEVTQTPSHQVTQMGQEVILRCVPISNHLYFYWYRQILGQKVEFLVSFYNNEISEKSEIFDDQFSVERPDGSNFTLKIRSTKLEDSAMYFCASSGGHSYNEQFFGPGTRLTVL.

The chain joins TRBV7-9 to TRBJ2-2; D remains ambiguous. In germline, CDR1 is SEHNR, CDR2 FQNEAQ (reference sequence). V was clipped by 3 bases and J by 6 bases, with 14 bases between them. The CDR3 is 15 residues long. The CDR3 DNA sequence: TGTGCCAGCAGCTTTTATTCCAGGAGACCCGGGGAGCTGTTTTTT. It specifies CASSFYSRRPGELFF.

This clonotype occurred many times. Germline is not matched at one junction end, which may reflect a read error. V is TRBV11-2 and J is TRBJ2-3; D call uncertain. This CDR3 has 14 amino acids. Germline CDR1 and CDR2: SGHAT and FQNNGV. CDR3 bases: TGTGCCAGCAGTTTAGGTCCATTCACAGATACGCAGTATTTT. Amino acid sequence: CASSLGPFTDTQYF.

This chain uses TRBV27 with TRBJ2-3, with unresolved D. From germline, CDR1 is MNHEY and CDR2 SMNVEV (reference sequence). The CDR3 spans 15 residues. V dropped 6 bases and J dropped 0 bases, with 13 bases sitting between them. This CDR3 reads CASSLDGVSTDTQYF. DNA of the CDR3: TGTGCCAGCAGCTTGGACGGAGTTAGCACAGATACGCAGTATTTT.

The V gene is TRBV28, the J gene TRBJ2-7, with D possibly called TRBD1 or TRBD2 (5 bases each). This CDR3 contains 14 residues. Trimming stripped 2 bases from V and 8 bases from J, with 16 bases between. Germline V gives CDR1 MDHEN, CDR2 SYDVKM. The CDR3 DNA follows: TGTGCCAGCAGTTTAATTCGTCCCAGGGAGAAGCAGTACTTC. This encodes CASSLIRPREKQYF.

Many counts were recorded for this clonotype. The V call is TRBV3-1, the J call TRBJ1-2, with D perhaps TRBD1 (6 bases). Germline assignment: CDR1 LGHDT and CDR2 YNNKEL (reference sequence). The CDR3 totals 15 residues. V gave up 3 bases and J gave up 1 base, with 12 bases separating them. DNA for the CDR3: TGTGCCAGCAGCCAGAGGGCGGACAGTAACTATGGCTACACCTTC. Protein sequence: CASSQRADSNYGYTF.

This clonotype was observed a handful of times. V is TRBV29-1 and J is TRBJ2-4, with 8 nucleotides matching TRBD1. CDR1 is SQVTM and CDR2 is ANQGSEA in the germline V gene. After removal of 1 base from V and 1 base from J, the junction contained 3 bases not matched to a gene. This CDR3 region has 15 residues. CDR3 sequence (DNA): TGCAGCGTTGAAGGGACAGGGAAGGCCAAAAACATTCAGTACTTC. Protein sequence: CSVEGTGKAKNIQYF.

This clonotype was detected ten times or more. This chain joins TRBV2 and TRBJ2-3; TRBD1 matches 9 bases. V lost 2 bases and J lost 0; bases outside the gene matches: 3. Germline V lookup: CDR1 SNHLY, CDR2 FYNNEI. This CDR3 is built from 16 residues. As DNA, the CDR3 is TGTGCCAGCAGTGAAAGGGACAGGGTGAGCACAGATACGCAGTATTTT. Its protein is CASSERDRVSTDTQYF.

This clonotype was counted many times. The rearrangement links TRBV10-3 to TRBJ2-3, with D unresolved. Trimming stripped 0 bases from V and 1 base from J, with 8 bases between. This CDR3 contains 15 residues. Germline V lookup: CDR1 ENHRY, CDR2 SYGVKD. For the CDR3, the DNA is TGTGCCATCAGTGAGTCGACCGGCGGCACAGATACGCAGTATTTT. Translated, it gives CAISESTGGTDTQYF.

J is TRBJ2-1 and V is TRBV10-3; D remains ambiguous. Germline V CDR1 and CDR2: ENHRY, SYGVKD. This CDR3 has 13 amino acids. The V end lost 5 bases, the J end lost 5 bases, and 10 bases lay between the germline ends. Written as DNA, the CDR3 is TGTGCCATCAGTAATCGCGGAGACAATGAGCAGTTCTTC. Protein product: CAISNRGDNEQFF.